This T cell receptor (delta chain) appears in the sequencing data of a study of gamma-delta chains in newborns, infants, children (dated by TCRdb to the late 2010s). Regarding the complete study: According to the title of the study, polyclonal expansion of innate gammadelta T cells immediately after birth is driven by microbial exposure. How innate gammadelta T cell populations in human newborns were shaped by microbial exposure immediately after birth was investigated in the study.

Germline trimming amounts to 0 bases on V and 7 bases on J, with 16 as the count of junction bases outside the gene matches. From cysteine to phenylalanine, the CDR3 is 18 amino acids long. Only the CDR3 DNA stays, 54 bases, in frame from base 1. For CDR1 and CDR2, the germline V gene lists GEAIGNYY and EKD. By its share of the sample, this clone is medium-sized (0.01 to 0.1%). Its antigen specificity is not known. The sample holds no much larger clone one base away, and base qualities are not on file. Data came from an Illumina MiSeq. Identical DNA sequences were merged into single rows after TCRdb reprocessed the public reads with CATT. Here the sample has 1,500 to 2,000 delta-chain clones; 35% to 50% occur a single time. Of the sample, about 18% is held by the ten largest clones.

Sequencing was done on a sample of blood. This clonotype originated in a child who had a fever. Here the chain combines TRDV2 and TRDJ1; 10 junctional bases match TRDD3. The CDR3 amino acid sequence is: CACDTVESLLGDGPKLIF. The nucleotide sequence reads as follows: TGTGCCTGTGACACCGTCGAATCTTTACTGGGGGATGGACCTAAACTCATCTTT.